The rows below give T cell receptor beta chains drawn from one sample of a study of identical twins. TCRdb re-called the 5' RACE reads through MiXCR, storing one row per CDR3 protein. The top ten clones hold about 0.27% of a sample with 1.5 million or so distinct CDR3 sequences, under 35% of them seen once. Sequences were obtained from cord blood. The receptors come from a newborn girl in good health. The CDR3 runs from the conserved cysteine through the conserved F or W. Fields, in order: clone size, J gene, D gene, V gene, CDR3 protein, CDR3 DNA. A D gene is named only where the DNA matches it firmly. For some rows the clone size is stated as once, few or many, or as a class when expanded; others skip it.

- TRBJ2-3 - TRBV3-1 CTSSQLSDTQYF TGTACCAGCAGCCAATTGTCAGATACGCAGTATTTT
few TRBJ2-6 - TRBV28 CASSNRVYSGANVLTF TGTGCCAGCAGTAACAGGGTGTATTCTGGGGCCAACGTCCTGACTTTC
many TRBJ1-1 - TRBV5-1 CASSSTGNTEAFF TGTGCCAGCAGCTCGACAGGGAACACTGAAGCTTTCTTT
many TRBJ2-1 - TRBV5-1 CASSLEGPFNEQFF TGCGCCAGCAGCTTGGAGGGACCGTTCAATGAGCAGTTCTTC
- TRBJ2-7 TRBD2 TRBV12-5 CASGSGTSGSNEQYF TGTGCTAGTGGCTCCGGGACTAGCGGGAGCAATGAGCAGTACTTC
few TRBJ2-3 TRBD2 TRBV20-1 CSASYGGGPYF TGCAGTGCTAGTTACGGGGGGGGGCCGTATTTT
- TRBJ2-3 - TRBV5-6 CASSYAPSGDTDTQYF TGTGCCAGCTCCTACGCCCCGAGTGGAGACACAGATACGCAGTATTTT
- TRBJ2-7 - TRBV7-2 CASSLDWSLNEQYF TGTGCCAGCAGCTTAGATTGGAGCCTCAATGAGCAGTACTTC
few TRBJ2-1 TRBD2 TRBV6-5 CASSYIAGAYNEQFF TGTGCCAGCAGTTACATAGCGGGAGCCTACAATGAGCAGTTCTTC
- TRBJ2-7 TRBD2 TRBV5-1 CASSRAGDRTYEQYF TGCGCCAGCAGCCGAGCGGGGGACCGAACCTACGAGCAGTACTTC
- TRBJ1-1 - TRBV5-8 CASSFGGGNAEAFF TGTGCCAGCAGCTTTGGGGGCGGGAATGCTGAAGCTTTCTTT
few TRBJ1-5 TRBD1 TRBV14 CASSREGANQPQHF TGTGCCAGCAGCCGGGAGGGGGCAAATCAGCCCCAGCATTTT
few TRBJ1-4 - TRBV6-1 CASRRLQNEKLFF TGTGCCAGCAGGAGGTTACAGAATGAAAAACTGTTTTTT
- TRBJ2-1 - TRBV4-2 CASSQDLAGGNNEQFF TGTGCCAGCAGCCAAGATTTGGCCGGAGGGAACAATGAGCAGTTCTTC
- TRBJ1-5 - TRBV21-1 CASSKCRREQNHSNQPQHF TGTGCCAGCAGCAAATGCCGCAGGGAACAAAACCATAGCAATCAGCCCCAGCATTTT
- TRBJ1-4 - TRBV7-9 CASSLSGARNEKLFF TGTGCCAGCAGCTTATCGGGGGCAAGGAATGAAAAACTGTTTTTT
few TRBJ2-2 - TRBV12-3/TRBV12-4 CASRSLGATGELFF TGTGCCAGCAGATCACTAGGGGCCACCGGGGAGCTGTTTTTT
- TRBJ1-5 - TRBV20-1 CSATSRGRGERNQPQHF TGCAGTGCTACCAGCCGTGGGAGGGGGGAGAGAAATCAGCCCCAGCATTTT
many TRBJ2-7 TRBD2 TRBV29-1 CSVEGTSGAIYEQYF TGCAGCGTTGAAGGGACTAGCGGGGCTATATACGAGCAGTACTTC
- TRBJ2-3 TRBD2 TRBV28 CASSVTSGIADTQYF TGTGCCAGCAGTGTAACTAGCGGGATCGCAGATACGCAGTATTTT
- TRBJ2-5 - TRBV20-1 CSGAPGWETQYF TGCAGTGGGGCCCCCGGGTGGGAGACCCAGTACTTC
few TRBJ2-4 - TRBV4-2 CASSQELVRGGIQYF TGTGCCAGCAGCCAAGAACTAGTAAGAGGCGGCATTCAGTACTTC
- TRBJ1-1 TRBD1 TRBV27 CASSPRDRGRYTEAFF TGTGCCAGCAGTCCGCGGGACAGGGGGCGGTACACTGAAGCTTTCTTT
few TRBJ1-5 TRBD1 TRBV7-9 CASSLVGQGVLSNQPQHF TGTGCCAGCAGCTTAGTAGGACAGGGGGTCCTTAGCAATCAGCCCCAGCATTTT
- TRBJ2-7 TRBD2 TRBV30 CAWSLAGGYEQYF TGTGCCTGGAGCCTAGCGGGGGGATACGAGCAGTACTTC
- TRBJ2-5 TRBD2 TRBV3-1 CASSQEGLAATWETRYF TGTGCCAGCAGCCAAGAGGGACTAGCGGCTACATGGGAGACCCGGTACTTC
- TRBJ2-1 TRBD1 TRBV10-3 CAISEATGFRSSYNEQFF TGTGCCATCAGTGAGGCGACAGGGTTTCGTTCCTCCTACAATGAGCAGTTCTTC
- TRBJ2-5 - TRBV7-9 CVSSLYRVETQYF TGTGTCAGCAGCTTGTACAGGGTTGAGACCCAGTACTTC
- TRBJ1-1 - TRBV5-1 CASSLVGWNTEAFF TGCGCCAGCAGCTTGGTTGGGTGGAACACTGAAGCTTTCTTT
- TRBJ2-2 - TRBV3-1 CASSQERLGHTGELFF TGTGCCAGCAGCCAAGAGCGACTCGGCCACACCGGGGAGCTGTTTTTT
- TRBJ2-2 TRBD1 TRBV14 CASSRPGQGRTGELFF TGTGCCAGCAGCCGTCCTGGACAGGGACGGACCGGGGAGCTGTTTTTT
few TRBJ1-2 TRBD1 TRBV20-1 CSASQDRASTNYGYTF TGCAGTGCTAGCCAGGACAGGGCCTCCACTAACTATGGCTACACCTTC
few TRBJ1-1 - TRBV6-6 CASRLREAINTEAFF TGTGCCAGCAGACTACGGGAGGCGATAAACACTGAAGCTTTCTTT